This TCR beta chain was observed in a study of T cell responses to AZD1222 COVID-19 vaccine (dated by TCRdb to the early 2020s). Background for the entire study: AZD1222 recipients given second doses at about 4 weeks or at about 12 weeks were pooled, since spike-specific TCR depth and breadth were not found to differ between the two schedules. TCR sequencing was performed for about 250 trial participants, of whom approximately 200 were given two doses of AZD1222 and approximately 25 were given two doses of MenACWY control vaccine. Trial participants were enrolled by age into subgroups of 18-55, 56-69 and 70-plus years, and around 140, 26 and 57 TCR-sequenced participants, respectively, were included in these subgroups. The research as a whole found: After two AZD1222 doses, both the breadth and the depth of spike-specific TCRs were significantly higher than at day 0 and than in MenACWY recipients. Because no day 14 peak-response samples were available, the repertoires could be characterized only after the peak T cell response. Vaccine-associated CD4 TCRs spanned the whole spike protein, with dominant responses in regions 160-218 and 743-854. Reportedly, almost half of the unique spike-specific TCRs recognized epitopes lying outside the regions that are mutated in the B.1.351 and B.1.1.7 variants. In the small 56-69-year group, the increase in depth fell short of significance, most likely because of low power. Conclusions about previously exposed vaccinees are limited because only six or seven AZD1222 recipients were SARS-CoV-2 seropositive at baseline. Participants were mostly white British, with more females than males. The authors suggested clonal diversity may have been underestimated.

In the paper's terms, the time point label means: baseline before first vaccination. Vaccinee samples came from UK trials COV001 and COV002, including a single-blind randomized controlled phase 2/3 trial of AZD1222 (ChAdOx1 nCoV-19) in healthy adults. For TCRbeta chain sequencing, PBMC samples were collected from trial participants at day 0 and at day 28 after the second dose. The CDR3 regions of human TCRbeta chains were analyzed by immunosequencing. The source study handled its data this way. TCRs in the repertoires were matched against a reference library of SARS-CoV-2-specific TCRs that had been generated with the MIRA antigen-specificity platform. Breadth was defined as the fraction of unique TCRs that were SARS-CoV-2-associated. Depth was defined as the fraction of total T cells that were SARS-CoV-2-associated. Each spike-specific TCR was assigned to its reactive spike region and to a CD4 or CD8 class using the MIRA data. Log10-transformed breadth and depth values were compared by one-way ANOVA with Sidak's multiple comparisons tests. Held by TCRdb, this immuneACCESS table contains in-frame sequences only and omits some clones. Under half of the omission traces to an unresolved V gene where checked; the cause of the rest is unknown. From that table come the V and J calls and clone size; the DNA was used to work out D and trimming. The sample contains about 85,000 clones, roughly 90% of them found a single time. The ten largest clones add up to 6.5% to 7.5% of the sample.

Trimming leaves V shorter by 5 bases and J shorter by 4 bases, with the junction holding 10 bases beyond the gene matches. The germline V gene provides CDR1 SGHAT and CDR2 FQNNGV. The CDR3 runs 16 amino acids, cysteine and phenylalanine included. The DNA shown is the 48-base CDR3, in frame from base 1. This clone appeared once. Its target antigen remains unknown. No clone much larger than this one lies a single base away; base qualities are absent. This clonotype was obtained from an adult in good health. Sequenced here: peripheral blood, sampled on day 0 of AZD1222 vaccination. The receptor chain draws on TRBV11-2 and TRBJ2-3, and 9 bases in between align with TRBD2. Read as DNA, the sequence is TGTGCCAGCAGCCACGGGAATAGCGGGAGCTCAGATACGCAGTATTTT. Its protein is CASSHGNSGSSDTQYF.